This T cell receptor (beta chain) originates from a study of spatial heterogeneity in lung cancer. This clonotype was recorded a few times. TCRdb re-analysed the 5' RACE reads in MiXCR, keeping a single row per CDR3 protein. The table includes over 90,000 distinct CDR3 sequences, around 8.6% detected once. Stated time point: sample taken at primary tumor resection. No cells were sorted before sequencing. The whole RNA sequenced was extracted from tumor, nontumor lung or frozen PBMC. The source material was PBMCs, sampled at surgery. The TCR originated in a male donor with early-stage non-small cell lung cancer.

CDR3 sequence reads: CSAGLQNTGELFF. The DNA of the CDR3 is TGCAGCGCGGGACTACAGAACACCGGGGAGCTGTTTTTT. The V gene is TRBV29-1, the J gene TRBJ2-2; 7 nucleotides line up with TRBD2. Trimming took 7 bases from V and 1 from J; bases not matched to a gene: 3. This CDR3 is 13 amino acids long. Per germline, CDR1 SQVTM and CDR2 ANQGSEA.